This paragraph reports one TCR beta chain. This entry is derived from a study of T cell responses to AZD1222 COVID-19 vaccine. Sequencing was performed with immunoSEQ multiplex PCR; in TCRdb, only in-frame clones are kept and a portion is missing. The sample records over 95,000 clones, about 89% being singletons. This receptor was taken from an adult who received the AZD1222 COVID-19 vaccine. The material sequenced was peripheral blood, taken 28 days after the second AZD1222 dose.

CDR3 sequence (DNA): TGTGCCAGCAGCTTAGAGCCGGGCATGAACACTGAAGCTTTCTTT. Encoded protein: CASSLEPGMNTEAFF. The genes are TRBV7-8 and TRBJ1-1, with D unresolved. V was pared by 1 base and J by 0 bases, with 9 bases between. From germline, CDR1 is SGHVS and CDR2 FQNEAQ. There are 15 residues in the CDR3. The full variable domain, in which reference TRBV7-8 and TRBJ1-1 provide the parts outside the CDR3, is GAGVSQSPRYKVAKRGQDVALRCDPISGHVSLFWYQQALGQGPEFLTYFQNEAQLDKSGLPSDRFFAERPEGSVSTLKIQRTQQEDSAVYLCASSLEPGMNTEAFFGQGTRLTVV.